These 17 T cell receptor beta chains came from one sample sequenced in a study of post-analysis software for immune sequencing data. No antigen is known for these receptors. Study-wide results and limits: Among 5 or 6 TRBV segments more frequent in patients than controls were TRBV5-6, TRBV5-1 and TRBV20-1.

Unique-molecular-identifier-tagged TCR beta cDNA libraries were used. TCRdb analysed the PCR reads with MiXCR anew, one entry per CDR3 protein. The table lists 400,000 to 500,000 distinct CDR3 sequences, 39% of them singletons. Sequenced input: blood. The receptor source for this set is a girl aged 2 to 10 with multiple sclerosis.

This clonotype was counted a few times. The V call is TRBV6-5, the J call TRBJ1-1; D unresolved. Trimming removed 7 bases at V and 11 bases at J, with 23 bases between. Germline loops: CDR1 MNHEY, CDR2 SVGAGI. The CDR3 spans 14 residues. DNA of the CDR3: TGTGCCAGCAAAAACGACCTGACCGCTCGTGGTGCTTTCTTT. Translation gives CASKNDLTARGAFF.

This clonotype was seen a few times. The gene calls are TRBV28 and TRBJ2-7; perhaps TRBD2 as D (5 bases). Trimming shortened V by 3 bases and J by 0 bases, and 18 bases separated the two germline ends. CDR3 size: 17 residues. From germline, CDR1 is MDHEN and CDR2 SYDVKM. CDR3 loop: CASSLGRSGSFSYEQYF. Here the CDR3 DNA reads TGTGCCAGCAGTTTGGGAAGATCGGGGAGCTTCTCCTACGAGCAGTACTTC.

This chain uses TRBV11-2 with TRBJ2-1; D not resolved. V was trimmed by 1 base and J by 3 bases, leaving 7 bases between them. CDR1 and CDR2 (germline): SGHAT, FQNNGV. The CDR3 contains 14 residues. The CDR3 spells CASSLVEFYNEQFF. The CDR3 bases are TGTGCCAGCAGCTTAGTCGAGTTCTACAATGAGCAGTTCTTC.

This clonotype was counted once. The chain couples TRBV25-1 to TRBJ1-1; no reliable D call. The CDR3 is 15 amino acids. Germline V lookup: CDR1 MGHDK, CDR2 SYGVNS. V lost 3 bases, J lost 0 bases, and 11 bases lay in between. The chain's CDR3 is CASSDRVTMNTEAFF. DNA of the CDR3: TGTGCCAGCAGTGATAGGGTGACAATGAACACTGAAGCTTTCTTT.

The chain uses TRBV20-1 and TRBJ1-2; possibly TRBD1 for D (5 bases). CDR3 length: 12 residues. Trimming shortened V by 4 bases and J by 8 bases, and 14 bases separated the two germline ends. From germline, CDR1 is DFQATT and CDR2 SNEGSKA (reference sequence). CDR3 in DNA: TGCAGTGCTACTCCTGGACGGGACGGCTACACCTTC. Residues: CSATPGRDGYTF.

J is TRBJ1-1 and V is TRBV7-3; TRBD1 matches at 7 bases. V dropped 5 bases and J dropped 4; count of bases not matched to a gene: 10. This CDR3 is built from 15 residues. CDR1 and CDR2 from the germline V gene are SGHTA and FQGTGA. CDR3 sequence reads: CASSTGQAGATEAFF. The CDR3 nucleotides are TGTGCCAGCAGCACTGGACAGGCGGGGGCCACTGAAGCTTTCTTT.

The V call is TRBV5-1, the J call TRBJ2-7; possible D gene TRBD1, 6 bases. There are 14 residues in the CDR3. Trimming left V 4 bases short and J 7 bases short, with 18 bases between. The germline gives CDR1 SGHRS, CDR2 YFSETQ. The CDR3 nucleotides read TGCGCCAGCAGCGCGTCCCCAGGGGAGAAGGAGCAGTACTTC. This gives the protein CASSASPGEKEQYF. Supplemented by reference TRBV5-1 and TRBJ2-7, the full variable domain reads KAGVTQTPRYLIKTRGQQVTLSCSPISGHRSVSWYQQTPGQGLQFLFEYFSETQRNKGNFPGRFSGRQFSNSRSEMNVSTLELGDSALYLCASSASPGEKEQYFGPGTRLTVT.

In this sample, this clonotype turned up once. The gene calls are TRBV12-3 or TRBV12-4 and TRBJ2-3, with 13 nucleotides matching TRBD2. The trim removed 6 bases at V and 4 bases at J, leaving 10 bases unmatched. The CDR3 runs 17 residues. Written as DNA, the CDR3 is TGTGCCAGCAGCCCCGGACTAGCGGGAGTGATTGCAGATACGCAGTATTTT. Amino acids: CASSPGLAGVIADTQYF.

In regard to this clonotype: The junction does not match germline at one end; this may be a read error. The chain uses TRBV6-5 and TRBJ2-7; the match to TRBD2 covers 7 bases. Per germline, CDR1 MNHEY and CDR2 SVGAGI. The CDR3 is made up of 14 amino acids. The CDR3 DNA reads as TGTGCCAGCAGTTATTGGGAGCGGGGCTACGAACAGTACTTC. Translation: CASSYWERGYEQYF.

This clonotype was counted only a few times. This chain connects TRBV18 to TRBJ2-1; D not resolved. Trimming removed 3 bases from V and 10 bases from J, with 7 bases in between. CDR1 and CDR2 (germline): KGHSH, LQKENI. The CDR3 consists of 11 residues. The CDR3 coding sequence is TGTGCCAGCTCACCTGCGGCCGAGCAGTTCTTC. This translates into CASSPAAEQFF.

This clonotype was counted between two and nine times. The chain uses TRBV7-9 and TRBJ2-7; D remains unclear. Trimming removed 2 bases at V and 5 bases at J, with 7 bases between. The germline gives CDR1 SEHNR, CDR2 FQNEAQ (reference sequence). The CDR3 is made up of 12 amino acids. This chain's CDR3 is CASSLIPHEQYF. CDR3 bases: TGTGCCAGCAGCTTAATCCCCCACGAGCAGTACTTC.

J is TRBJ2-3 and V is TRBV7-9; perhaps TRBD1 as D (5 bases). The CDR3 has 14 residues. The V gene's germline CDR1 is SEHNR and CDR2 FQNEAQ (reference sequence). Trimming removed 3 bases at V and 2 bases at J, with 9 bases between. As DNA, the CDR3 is TGTGCCAGCAGCTTTCAGGGTCACACAGATACGCAGTATTTT. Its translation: CASSFQGHTDTQYF.

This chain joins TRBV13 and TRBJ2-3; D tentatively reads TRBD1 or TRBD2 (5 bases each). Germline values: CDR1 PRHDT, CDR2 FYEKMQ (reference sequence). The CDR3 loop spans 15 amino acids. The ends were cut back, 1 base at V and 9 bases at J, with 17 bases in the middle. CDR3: CASSLVGVRPTTQYF. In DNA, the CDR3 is TGTGCCAGCAGCTTAGTGGGGGTACGGCCGACGACGCAGTATTTT.

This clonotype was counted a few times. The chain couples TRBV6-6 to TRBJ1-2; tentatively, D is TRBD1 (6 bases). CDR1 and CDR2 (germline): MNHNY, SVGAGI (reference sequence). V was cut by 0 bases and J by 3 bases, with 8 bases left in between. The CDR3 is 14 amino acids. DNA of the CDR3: TGTGCCAGCAGTTACTCGGACAGATACTATGGCTACACCTTC. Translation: CASSYSDRYYGYTF.

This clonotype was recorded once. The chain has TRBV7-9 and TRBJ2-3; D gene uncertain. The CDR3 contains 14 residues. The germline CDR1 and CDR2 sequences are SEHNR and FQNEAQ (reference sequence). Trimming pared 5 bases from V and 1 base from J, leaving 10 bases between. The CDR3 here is CASSERAGTDTQYF. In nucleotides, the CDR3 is TGTGCCAGCAGCGAAAGGGCAGGCACAGATACGCAGTATTTT.

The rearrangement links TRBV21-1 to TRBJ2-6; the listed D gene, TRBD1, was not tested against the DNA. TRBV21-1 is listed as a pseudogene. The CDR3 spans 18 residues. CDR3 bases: TGTGCCAGCAGCAACCCATGTGACAGGGTAATGGAAGCCAACGTCCTGACTTTC. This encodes CASSNPCDRVMEANVLTF.

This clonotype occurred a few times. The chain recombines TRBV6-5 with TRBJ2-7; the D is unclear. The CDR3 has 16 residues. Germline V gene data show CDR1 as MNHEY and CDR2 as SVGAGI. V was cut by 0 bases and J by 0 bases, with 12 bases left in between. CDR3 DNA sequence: TGTGCCAGCAGTTACTCGAGCTTTTCCCTCTCCTACGAGCAGTACTTC. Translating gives CASSYSSFSLSYEQYF.